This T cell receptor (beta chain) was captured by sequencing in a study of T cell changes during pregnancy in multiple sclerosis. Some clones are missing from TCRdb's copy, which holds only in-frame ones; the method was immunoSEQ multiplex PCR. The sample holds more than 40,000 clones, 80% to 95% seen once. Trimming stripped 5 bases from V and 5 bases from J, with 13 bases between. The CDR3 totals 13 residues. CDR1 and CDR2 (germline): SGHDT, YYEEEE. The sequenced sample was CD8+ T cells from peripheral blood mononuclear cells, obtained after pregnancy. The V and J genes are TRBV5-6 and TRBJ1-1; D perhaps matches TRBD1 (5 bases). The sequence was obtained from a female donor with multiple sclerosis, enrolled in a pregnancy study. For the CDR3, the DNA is TGTGCCAGCAGTTCGGGAGGGGCGACTGAAGCTTTCTTT. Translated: CASSSGGATEAFF. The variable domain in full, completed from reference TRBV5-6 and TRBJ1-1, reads DAGVTQSPTHLIKTRGQQVTLRCSPKSGHDTVSWYQQALGQGPQFIFQYYEEEERQRGNFPDRFSGHQFPNYSSELNVNALLLGDSALYLCASSSGGATEAFFGQGTRLTVV.